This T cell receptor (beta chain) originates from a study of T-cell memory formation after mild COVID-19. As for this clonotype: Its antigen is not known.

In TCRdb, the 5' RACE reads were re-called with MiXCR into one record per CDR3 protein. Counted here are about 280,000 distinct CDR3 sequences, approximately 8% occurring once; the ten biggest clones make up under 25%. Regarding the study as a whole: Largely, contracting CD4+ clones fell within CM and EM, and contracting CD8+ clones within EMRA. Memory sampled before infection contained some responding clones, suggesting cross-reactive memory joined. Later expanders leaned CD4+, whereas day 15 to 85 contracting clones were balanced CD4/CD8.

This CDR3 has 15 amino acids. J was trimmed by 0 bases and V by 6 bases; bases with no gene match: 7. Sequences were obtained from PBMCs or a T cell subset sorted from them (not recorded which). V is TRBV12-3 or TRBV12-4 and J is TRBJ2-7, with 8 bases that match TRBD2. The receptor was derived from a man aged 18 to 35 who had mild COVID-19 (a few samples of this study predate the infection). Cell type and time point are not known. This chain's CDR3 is CASRASGSSSYEQYF. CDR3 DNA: TGTGCCAGCAGAGCTAGCGGGTCGAGCTCCTACGAGCAGTACTTC.